The rows below give T cell receptor beta chains drawn from one sample of a study of memory CD4+ T cells and cytomegalovirus serostatus. The method was immunoSEQ multiplex PCR; TCRdb's version includes in-frame clones alone and lacks a portion of them. The table lists 35,000 to 45,000 clones, 79% of them singletons. The specimen sequenced was memory CD4+ T cells from blood. The receptors derive from an adult in good health and CMV-seronegative. Each CDR3 is given with its conserved first and last residue. The D gene is left open where the match is weak. Clone size is not always given. Where it is, it says once, few, many or a class for expanded clones.

>TRBJ2-5|once|.|TRBV5-4
CASRGGIAPETQYF
TGTGCCAGCAGGGGTGGGATCGCCCCAGAGACCCAGTACTTC
>TRBJ1-2|few|.|TRBV11-2
CASSSRLTRQSYTF
TGTGCCAGCAGCTCCCGACTTACCCGGCAGAGCTACACCTTC
>TRBJ1-1|.|TRBD1|TRBV4-1
CASSQGQGVAEAFF
TGCGCCAGCAGCCAAGGACAGGGGGTTGCTGAAGCTTTCTTT
>TRBJ2-2|.|.|TRBV2
CASKSLSNTGELFF
TGTGCCAGCAAGTCGCTTTCGAACACCGGGGAGCTGTTTTTT
>TRBJ1-1|.|.|TRBV6-5
CASSSYTEAFF
TGTGCCAGCAGTTCATACACTGAAGCTTTCTTT
>TRBJ1-2|.|.|TRBV5-1
CASSFRQGINCTF
TGCGCCAGCAGCTTCCGCCAGGGGATTAATTGCACCTTC
>TRBJ1-2|.|.|TRBV19
CASSIGRQWTYGYTF
TGTGCCAGTAGTATAGGTAGACAGTGGACCTATGGCTACACCTTC
>TRBJ1-1|.|.|TRBV18
CASSPRGNTEAFF
TGTGCCAGCTCCCCCCGAGGAAACACTGAAGCTTTCTTT
>TRBJ1-2|.|TRBD1|TRBV19
CASSGQGAEYGYGYTF
TGTGCCAGTAGCGGACAGGGGGCGGAATATGGGTATGGCTACACCTTC
>TRBJ1-2|.|.|TRBV5-1
CASGSGVDYGYTF
TGCGCCAGCGGGAGCGGGGTAGACTATGGCTACACCTTC
>TRBJ1-4|few|TRBD1|TRBV2
CASREDRLTNEKLFF
TGTGCCAGCAGAGAGGACAGGCTTACTAATGAAAAACTGTTTTTT
>TRBJ1-1|.|.|TRBV14
CASSFSRITRNTEAFF
TGTGCCAGCAGCTTTTCACGGATTACTCGGAACACTGAAGCTTTCTTT
>TRBJ2-7|.|TRBD2|TRBV11-2
CASSSSGSSYEQYF
TGTGCCAGCAGCTCTAGCGGGAGCTCCTACGAGCAGTACTTC
>TRBJ2-5|once|.|TRBV29-1
CSVERGGSKETQYF
TGCAGCGTTGAGCGAGGGGGATCCAAGGAGACCCAGTACTTC
>TRBJ2-5|.|.|TRBV11-1
CASSSQGRPETQYF
TGTGCCAGCAGCTCCCAGGGACGACCAGAGACCCAGTACTTC
>TRBJ1-2|once|.|TRBV18
CASSNSRGANYGYTF
TGTGCCAGCTCAAATTCACGGGGAGCTAACTATGGCTACACCTTC
>TRBJ1-3|once|.|TRBV7-6
CASSSRDVGNTIYF
TGTGCCAGCAGCTCCCGGGACGTTGGAAACACCATATATTTT
>TRBJ2-2|.|.|TRBV5-1
CASSLGGTNTGELFF
TGCGCCAGCAGCTTGGGCGGGACGAACACCGGGGAGCTGTTTTTT
>TRBJ1-6|.|TRBD1|TRBV30
CAWSVGRGHSPLHF
TGTGCCTGGAGTGTAGGAAGGGGGCATTCACCCCTCCACTTT